These T cell receptor beta chains were read from a single sample in a study of blood T cell repertoires in COVID-19. TCRdb's table, derived via immunoSEQ multiplex PCR, lists solely in-frame clones and lacks some. This sample carries tens of thousands of clones, about nine tenths of them seen once, and the ten largest clones take approximately 29%. Sequenced sample: peripheral blood. The origin of the receptors is a human donor in a cohort sampled during active COVID-19. The CDR3 runs from the conserved cysteine through the conserved F or W. D genes are given only for firm matches. Not all rows give a size; the values are once, few, many and, for expanded clones, a class.

D	V	J	size	CDR3	DNA
NA	TRBV6-5	TRBJ2-1	NA	CALTPPSSYNEQFF	TGTGCCTTAACGCCTCCGAGCTCCTACAATGAGCAGTTCTTC
NA	TRBV20-1	TRBJ1-1	NA	CSASRLGSGSNTEAFF	TGCAGTGCTAGTCGGCTCGGGTCAGGGTCAAACACTGAAGCTTTCTTT
NA	TRBV12-3/TRBV12-4	TRBJ1-3	NA	CASSLAAGNTIYF	TGTGCCAGCAGCCTAGCGGCCGGAAACACCATATATTTT
NA	TRBV5-1	TRBJ1-4	NA	CASSLTGSGVANEKLFF	TGCGCCAGCAGCTTGACAGGGTCCGGGGTTGCTAATGAAAAACTGTTTTTT
NA	TRBV5-1	TRBJ2-3	NA	CASSPGQPSTDTQYF	TGCGCCAGCAGCCCCGGACAGCCTAGCACAGATACGCAGTATTTT
NA	TRBV6-2/TRBV6-3	TRBJ1-1	few	CASSPGHTTEAFF	TGTGCCAGCAGCCCCGGACATACCACTGAAGCTTTCTTT
NA	TRBV30	TRBJ1-6	NA	CAWRDQGYSPLHF	TGTGCCTGGAGAGACCAGGGTTATTCACCCCTCCACTTT
TRBD1	TRBV11-3	TRBJ2-1	many	CASSHVTGTGEGEQFF	TGTGCCAGCAGCCATGTGACCGGGACAGGTGAGGGTGAGCAGTTCTTC
NA	TRBV6-5	TRBJ1-4	few	CASSYSTPATNEKLFF	TGTGCCAGCAGTTACTCGACACCCGCAACTAATGAAAAACTGTTTTTT
NA	TRBV5-1	TRBJ2-7	NA	CASGEKATDYEQYF	TGCGCCAGCGGCGAAAAGGCGACTGATTACGAGCAGTACTTC
NA	TRBV19	TRBJ2-1	NA	CAGTFALASYNEQFF	TGTGCCGGTACCTTCGCCCTAGCGTCCTACAATGAGCAGTTCTTC
NA	TRBV3-1/TRBV3-2	TRBJ2-5	NA	CASSQDLAGYQETQYF	TGTGCCAGCAGCCAAGATTTGGCGGGGTACCAAGAGACCCAGTACTTC
TRBD2	TRBV19	TRBJ2-3	NA	CASSRTSGGGADTQYF	TGTGCCAGTAGTCGGACTAGCGGGGGAGGGGCAGATACGCAGTATTTT
NA	TRBV14	TRBJ1-6	NA	CASSQGQSSSYNSPLHF	TGTGCCAGCAGCCAAGGACAATCCAGCTCCTATAATTCACCCCTCCACTTT
NA	TRBV5-1	TRBJ1-2	NA	CASCRDTDYGYTF	TGCGCCAGTTGCCGGGACACCGACTATGGCTACACCTTC
NA	TRBV7-3	TRBJ2-3	NA	CASSPGTSTDTQYF	TGTGCCAGCAGCCCTGGGACTAGCACAGATACGCAGTATTTT
NA	TRBV6-5	TRBJ2-2	NA	CASGRGVNTGELFF	TGTGCCAGCGGGCGGGGAGTGAACACCGGGGAGCTGTTTTTT
TRBD2	TRBV4-2	TRBJ2-5	NA	CASSQVPPGLAGHFQETQYF	TGTGCCAGCAGCCAAGTCCCACCGGGACTAGCGGGGCACTTCCAAGAGACCCAGTACTTC
NA	TRBV6-5	TRBJ1-1	NA	CASRFGQLTEAFF	TGTGCCAGCAGATTTGGACAGCTCACTGAAGCTTTCTTT
TRBD1	TRBV10-3	TRBJ2-7	NA	CAISDPGQGFYEQYF	TGTGCCATCAGTGACCCGGGACAGGGGTTCTACGAGCAGTACTTC
NA	TRBV2	TRBJ1-5	NA	CASSESNNQPQHF	TGTGCCAGCAGTGAGTCAAACAATCAGCCCCAGCATTTT
NA	TRBV18	TRBJ1-3	NA	CASSPLLARATDSGNTIYF	TGTGCCAGCTCACCACTCCTGGCCAGGGCCACCGATTCTGGAAACACCATATATTTT
TRBD2	TRBV7-3	TRBJ2-3	NA	CASSPGTNGGTDTQYF	TGTGCCAGCAGCCCAGGGACTAACGGGGGTACAGATACGCAGTATTTT
TRBD2	TRBV28	TRBJ2-7	NA	CASRKTSGRSKYEQYF	TGCGCCAGCAGGAAGACTAGCGGGAGGTCGAAATACGAGCAGTACTTC
NA	TRBV28	TRBJ2-1	NA	CASLGTRGLNEQFF	TGTGCCAGCCTCGGGACAAGAGGTCTCAATGAGCAGTTCTTC
TRBD1	TRBV5-1	TRBJ2-3	NA	CASSPGTDTDTQYF	TGCGCCAGCAGCCCCGGGACAGACACAGATACGCAGTATTTT
TRBD1	TRBV3-1/TRBV3-2	TRBJ1-1	NA	CASSQTGFATEAFF	TGTGCCAGCAGCCAGACAGGGTTTGCCACTGAAGCTTTCTTT
NA	TRBV2	TRBJ1-6	NA	CASSELEVPSYNSPLHF	TGTGCCAGCAGTGAATTGGAGGTCCCCTCCTATAATTCACCCCTCCACTTT
TRBD1	TRBV14	TRBJ1-6	NA	CASSPGQGNSPLHF	TGTGCCAGCAGCCCGGGACAGGGGAATTCACCCCTCCACTTT
NA	TRBV19	TRBJ1-1	NA	CASWGRRINEAFF	TGTGCCAGTTGGGGCAGGAGAATAAACGAAGCTTTCTTT
NA	TRBV2	TRBJ1-5	NA	CASSVEGGLDQPQHF	TGTGCCAGCAGTGTAGAGGGGGGGTTGGATCAGCCCCAGCATTTT
NA	TRBV9	TRBJ1-1	NA	CASSSLKQENTEAFF	TGTGCCAGCAGCTCTCTAAAACAGGAGAACACTGAAGCTTTCTTT
NA	TRBV19	TRBJ1-1	once	CASSIGGQRNTEAFF	TGTGCCAGTAGTATAGGAGGACAGAGGAACACTGAAGCTTTCTTT
TRBD1	TRBV19	TRBJ2-2	NA	CASSTGQGALTGELFF	TGTGCCAGTAGTACCGGACAGGGGGCTTTGACCGGGGAGCTGTTTTTT
NA	TRBV5-1	TRBJ2-5	NA	CASSLGLTGYETQYF	TGCGCCAGCAGCTTGGGTCTGACTGGATACGAGACCCAGTACTTC
TRBD1	TRBV7-9	TRBJ2-7	few	CASSGDRANEQYF	TGTGCCAGCAGCGGCGACAGGGCGAACGAGCAGTACTTC
NA	TRBV10-3	TRBJ1-2	NA	CAISAPGGDYGYTF	TGTGCCATCAGTGCCCCCGGGGGAGACTATGGCTACACCTTC
NA	TRBV7-9	TRBJ1-2	NA	CASSQLENGYTF	TGTGCCAGCAGCCAGCTGGAGAACGGCTACACCTTC
NA	TRBV19	TRBJ1-2	NA	CASSIRPQRVTSNYGYTF	TGTGCCAGTAGTATTCGACCGCAGCGGGTAACCTCGAACTATGGCTACACCTTC
NA	TRBV28	TRBJ1-6	NA	CASSSPTFYNSPLHF	TGTGCCAGCAGTTCACCGACATTCTATAATTCACCCCTCCACTTT